This T cell receptor beta chain was sequenced for a study of blood T cell repertoires in COVID-19. Study overall: COVID-19 samples from acute and convalescent phases originated in the United States, Italy and Spain.

Libraries were prepared by immunoSEQ multiplex PCR; TCRdb keeps only in-frame clonotypes and omits some of them. The data show about 160,000 clones, around 92% seen once. Seattle-derived patients entered the study during active infection and were followed longitudinally. Germline values: CDR1 LNHDA, CDR2 SQIVND (reference sequence). Trimming stripped 7 bases from V and 2 bases from J, with 17 bases between. The CDR3 covers 15 residues. The TCR originated in a man aged 25 to 40 with COVID-19, enrolled during active disease. The chain recombines TRBV19 with TRBJ1-2; a possible D gene is TRBD1 (6 bases). The sequencing input was peripheral blood. DNA for the CDR3: TGTGCCAGTATGGGAACAGGGTTGGGGAACTATGGCTACACCTTC. It codes for CASMGTGLGNYGYTF.